This is a list of T cell receptor beta chains from one sample in a study of blood T cell repertoires in COVID-19. The assay was immunoSEQ multiplex PCR, and TCRdb's table has in-frame clones only and misses some. The table shows some 250,000 clones, with around 83% occurring only once. The sequenced sample consisted of peripheral blood. The receptors here all came from a woman of 80 years or more with acute or convalescent COVID-19. Each CDR3 is given with its conserved first and last residue. The D gene is left open where the match is weak. The size entry is marked missing in some rows and otherwise reads once, few, many or a size class.

>TRBD1|TRBJ1-5|TRBV29-1|NA
TGCAGCGTTAGGACAGGGGAAGTGAATCAGCCCCAGCATTTT
CSVRTGEVNQPQHF
>TRBD1|TRBJ1-5|TRBV11-2|NA
TGTGCCAGCAGCTTGACAGGGCGCAATCAGCCCCAGCATTTT
CASSLTGRNQPQHF
>NA|TRBJ1-5|TRBV19|NA
TGTGCCAGTAGGTTCGACACAGTAGATAGCAATCAGCCCCAGCATTTT
CASRFDTVDSNQPQHF
>NA|TRBJ2-7|TRBV1|NA
TGCACCAGCAGCCAGGGGACACCCTTGAGCTCCTACGAGCAGTACTTC
CTSSQGTPLSSYEQYF
>TRBD1|TRBJ1-2|TRBV30|NA
TGTGCCTGGAGTGCGGGACAGCTTAACTATGGCTACACCTTC
CAWSAGQLNYGYTF
>NA|TRBJ2-1|TRBV11-2|NA
TGTGCCAGCAATTCACCCCAGGCAGGGCCTAAGTTGGGCAATGAGCAGTTCTTC
CASNSPQAGPKLGNEQFF
>TRBD1|TRBJ2-2|TRBV5-1|NA
TGCGCCAGCAGCCATGGACAGGGGGCGATGGGCACCGGGGAGCTGTTTTTT
CASSHGQGAMGTGELFF
>NA|TRBJ1-6|TRBV7-8|NA
TGTGCCAGCACGCGGCCGGCAGGGTACCATAATTCACCCCTCCACTTT
CASTRPAGYHNSPLHF
>NA|TRBJ1-2|TRBV29-1|few
TGCAGCGTTGCTATGAAGCCCAACTATGGCTACACCTTC
CSVAMKPNYGYTF
>NA|TRBJ2-7|TRBV2|NA
TGTGCCAGCAGCACCCGACTCTCCTACGAGCAGTACTTC
CASSTRLSYEQYF
>NA|TRBJ2-7|TRBV7-2|NA
TGTGCCAGCAGCTACCGTACGGCTAGCCTCGGCTACGAGCAGTACTTC
CASSYRTASLGYEQYF
>NA|TRBJ1-4|TRBV5-1|NA
TGCGCCAGCAGCCTCGGAGATACTAATGAAAAACTGTTTTTT
CASSLGDTNEKLFF
>TRBD1|TRBJ1-2|TRBV2|NA
TGTGCCAGCCTGACAGGGCGGTCGGAAGGCTACACCTTC
CASLTGRSEGYTF
>NA|TRBJ1-2|TRBV28|few
TGTGCCAGCAGCATGACAGCTTCCTATGGCTACACCTTC
CASSMTASYGYTF
>NA|TRBJ2-1|TRBV6-6|once
NA
CASSSSGGPSEQFF
>NA|TRBJ2-3|TRBV5-4|NA
TGTGCCAGCAGCCGTGGGGTGGCGGGTTACACAGATACGCAGTATTTT
CASSRGVAGYTDTQYF
>NA|TRBJ2-1|TRBV28|NA
TGTGCCAGCAGTTCCCACCTGACCGGGTTAGGGAGCAATGAGCAGTTCTTC
CASSSHLTGLGSNEQFF
>TRBD2|TRBJ2-7|TRBV4-1|NA
TGCGCCAGCAGCCAAGGCCGGGGGGATTACGAGCAGTACTTC
CASSQGRGDYEQYF
>NA|TRBJ2-2|TRBV9|NA
TGTGCCAGCAGCGTAGATGGCGGGCGCGGCACCGGGGAGCTGTTTTTT
CASSVDGGRGTGELFF
>NA|TRBJ1-6|TRBV5-1|NA
TGCGCCAGCAGCTTGGGTCCGTCACCCCTCCACTTT
CASSLGPSPLHF
>TRBD1|TRBJ2-7|TRBV2|NA
TGTGCCAGCAGTGAAACCCGGACAGGGGGCAATGAGCAGTACTTC
CASSETRTGGNEQYF
>TRBD1|TRBJ1-1|TRBV7-9|NA
TGTGCCAGCAGCCCGAGGGACAGGGCGACTGAAGCTTTCTTT
CASSPRDRATEAFF
>NA|TRBJ1-1|TRBV19|NA
TGTGCCAGTAGTCCTAGGCCCTTTAGGAGTACTGAAGCTTTCTTT
CASSPRPFRSTEAFF
>TRBD1|TRBJ2-7|TRBV11-2|NA
TGTGCCAGCAGCCGCCGTGGGACAGGGCATGGGTTTGGCGAGCAGTACTTC
CASSRRGTGHGFGEQYF
>NA|TRBJ1-5|TRBV19|NA
TGTGCCAGTAGTCGTGGAGAAACCAATCAGCCCCAGCATTTT
CASSRGETNQPQHF
>NA|TRBJ2-7|TRBV19|NA
TGTGCCAGTAGTACCCGGGACAACTCCTACGAGCAGTACTTC
CASSTRDNSYEQYF
>NA|TRBJ1-4|TRBV12-3/TRBV12-4|NA
TGTGCCAGCAGTCCCACGGGAGGGGAAAAACTGTTTTTT
CASSPTGGEKLFF
>TRBD1|TRBJ2-2|TRBV7-3|few
TGTGCCAGCAGCCCACAGGGGGTGGACACCGGGGAGCTGTTTTTT
CASSPQGVDTGELFF
>NA|TRBJ1-2|TRBV6-2/TRBV6-3|NA
TGTGCCAGCAGTCTATTCGGGTGGGGCTACACCTTC
CASSLFGWGYTF
>TRBD1|TRBJ2-5|TRBV5-4|NA
TGTGCCAGCAGCCTGGATCCGGGACAGGGTTTAGGAGAGACCCAGTACTTC
CASSLDPGQGLGETQYF
>TRBD2|TRBJ2-1|TRBV7-8|NA
TGTGCCAGCAGCCTAAAAACTTCGTGGACTAGCGGGAAACCTAACAATGAGCAGTTCTTC
CASSLKTSWTSGKPNNEQFF
>NA|TRBJ1-4|TRBV19|NA
TGTGCCAGCGGGGAAACGGTAAATGAAAAACTGTTTTTT
CASGETVNEKLFF
>NA|TRBJ2-5|TRBV7-2|NA
TGTGCCAGCAGCTCTAGACGGCTCCAAGAGACCCAGTACTTC
CASSSRRLQETQYF
>TRBD2|TRBJ2-1|TRBV2|few
TGTGCCAGCAGTATTAGCGGGGGGCCCTACAATGAGCAGTTCTTC
CASSISGGPYNEQFF
>NA|TRBJ1-2|TRBV27|NA
TGTGCCAGCAGTAGGGGCGGAAGCTATGGCTACACCTTC
CASSRGGSYGYTF
>NA|TRBJ1-6|TRBV6-1|NA
TGTGCCAGCAGTGAAGTAGGCGGCGGTTTCTGGGATTCACCCCTCCACTTT
CASSEVGGGFWDSPLHF
>TRBD1|TRBJ1-6|TRBV5-6|NA
TGTGCCAGCAGCTTAGACAGGGCTAATTCACCCCTCCACTTT
CASSLDRANSPLHF
>NA|TRBJ1-5|TRBV19|once
TGTGCCAGTAGCCTGGCCCTCGCCCAGCCCCAGCATTTT
CASSLALAQPQHF